These 2 T cell receptor beta chains originate from one sample sequenced in a study of blood T cell repertoires in COVID-19. Profiling relied on immunoSEQ multiplex PCR, and the TCRdb table lists in-frame clones only, not all of them. The sample consists of about 43,000 clones, 75% to 90% of them appearing once. The specimen sequenced was peripheral blood. The source is a man in his fifties or sixties with active COVID-19.

The chain carries TRBV28 and TRBJ1-5; TRBD1 matches at 10 bases. Per the germline V gene, CDR1 is MDHEN and CDR2 is SYDVKM. The CDR3 extends over 14 amino acids. Germline trimming cut 5 bases from V and 7 bases from J; bases unmatched to any gene: 5. CDR3 region: CASSPGTGEQPQHF. CDR3 nucleotides: TGTGCCAGCAGTCCCGGGACAGGGGAACAGCCCCAGCATTTT.

V is TRBV27 and J is TRBJ2-5; D may be TRBD1 (6 bases). This CDR3 is 16 amino acids long. The V end was cut by 1 base, the J end by 3 bases, with 15 bases between. Germline V gives CDR1 MNHEY, CDR2 SMNVEV (reference sequence). CDR3 amino acids: CASSLFRTGFEETQYF. The CDR3 DNA sequence: TGTGCCAGCAGTTTATTTCGTACAGGGTTCGAAGAGACCCAGTACTTC.